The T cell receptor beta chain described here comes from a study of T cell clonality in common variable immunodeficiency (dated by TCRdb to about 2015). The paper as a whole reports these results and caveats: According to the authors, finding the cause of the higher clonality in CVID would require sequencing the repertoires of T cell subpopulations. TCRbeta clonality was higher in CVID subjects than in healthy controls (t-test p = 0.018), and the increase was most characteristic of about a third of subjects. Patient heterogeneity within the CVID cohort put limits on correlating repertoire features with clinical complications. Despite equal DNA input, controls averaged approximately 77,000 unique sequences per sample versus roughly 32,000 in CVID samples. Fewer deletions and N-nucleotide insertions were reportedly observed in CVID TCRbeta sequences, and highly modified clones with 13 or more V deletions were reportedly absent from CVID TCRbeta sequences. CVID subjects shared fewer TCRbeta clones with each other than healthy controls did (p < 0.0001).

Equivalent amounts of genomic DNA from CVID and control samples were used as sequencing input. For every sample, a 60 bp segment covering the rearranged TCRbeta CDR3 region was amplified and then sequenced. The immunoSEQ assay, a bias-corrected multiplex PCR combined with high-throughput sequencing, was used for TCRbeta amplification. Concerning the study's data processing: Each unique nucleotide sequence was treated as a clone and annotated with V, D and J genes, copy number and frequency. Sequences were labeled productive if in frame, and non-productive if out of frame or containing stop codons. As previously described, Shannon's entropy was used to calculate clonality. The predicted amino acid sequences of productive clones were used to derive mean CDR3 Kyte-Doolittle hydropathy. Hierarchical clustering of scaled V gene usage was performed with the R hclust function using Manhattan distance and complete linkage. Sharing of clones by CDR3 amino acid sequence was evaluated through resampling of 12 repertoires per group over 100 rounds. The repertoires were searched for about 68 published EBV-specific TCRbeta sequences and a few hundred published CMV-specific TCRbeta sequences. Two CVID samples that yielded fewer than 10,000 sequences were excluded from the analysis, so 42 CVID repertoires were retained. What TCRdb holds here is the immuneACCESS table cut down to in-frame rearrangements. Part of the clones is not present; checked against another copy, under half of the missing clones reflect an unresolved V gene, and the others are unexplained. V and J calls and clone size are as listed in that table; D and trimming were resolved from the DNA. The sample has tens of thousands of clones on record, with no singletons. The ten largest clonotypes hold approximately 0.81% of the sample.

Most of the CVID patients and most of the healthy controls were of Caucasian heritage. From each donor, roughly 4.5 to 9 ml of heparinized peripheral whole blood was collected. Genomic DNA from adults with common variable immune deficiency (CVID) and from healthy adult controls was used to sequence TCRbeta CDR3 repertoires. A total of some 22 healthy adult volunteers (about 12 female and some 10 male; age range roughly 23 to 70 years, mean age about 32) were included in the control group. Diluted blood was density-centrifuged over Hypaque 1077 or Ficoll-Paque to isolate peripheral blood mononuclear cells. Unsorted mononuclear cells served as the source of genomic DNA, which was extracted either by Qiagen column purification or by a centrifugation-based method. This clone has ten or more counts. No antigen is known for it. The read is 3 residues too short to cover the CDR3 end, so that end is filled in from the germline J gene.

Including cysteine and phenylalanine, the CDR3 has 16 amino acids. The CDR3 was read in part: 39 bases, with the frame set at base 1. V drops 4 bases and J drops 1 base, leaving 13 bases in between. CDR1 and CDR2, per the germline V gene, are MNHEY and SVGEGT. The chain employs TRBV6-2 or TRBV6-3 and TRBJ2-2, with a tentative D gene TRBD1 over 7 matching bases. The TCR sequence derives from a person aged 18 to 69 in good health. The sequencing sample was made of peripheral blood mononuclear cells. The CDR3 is CASSSYRGLNTGELFF. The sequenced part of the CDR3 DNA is TGTGCCAGCAGTTCGTACAGGGGACTGAACACCGGGGAG.